This record concerns one T cell receptor (beta chain) sequence. Here immunoSEQ multiplex PCR was the method, and the copy in TCRdb shows in-frame clones only, minus some. This sample has around 1.1 million clones, with 77% found just once. This sample is part of a study of shared clonotypes between healthy human individuals. Study information: Donors, aged 18 to 49, were a couple of women and a few men. For every donor, three CD4 naive, three CD4 memory, two CD8 naive and one CD8 memory plates were used.

Trimming pared 0 bases from V and 0 bases from J, leaving 15 bases between. CDR1 is SGHRS, CDR2 YFSETQ, per germline. The CDR3 has 18 residues. Among the donors, all were Caucasian adults who lived in Nashville, Tennessee. This chain connects TRBV5-1 to TRBJ2-2; D is unclear. The TCR was taken from a man younger than 35 in good health. Some clones in this sample may be carry-over from other donors' samples. The sequencing sample was made of memory CD4+ T cells from PBMCs. Noted subset: CD45RA-negative fraction. CDR3 region: CASSLAPGLQSNTGELFF. DNA for the CDR3: TGCGCCAGCAGCTTGGCCCCAGGTTTACAATCGAACACCGGGGAGCTGTTTTTT.